This T cell receptor (beta chain) was profiled in a study of T-cell reconstitution after alpha-beta-depleted transplantation in children. V trimming: 4 bases; J trimming: 3 bases; junction bases outside the gene matches: 3. CDR3 size: 14 residues. Germline V CDR1 and CDR2: LGHDT, YNNKEL (reference sequence). This clonotype was picked up many times. The antigen is unknown. Study-wide points: Newly produced T cells mostly provided counts and TCRbeta diversity after one year, as hyperexpanded clones declined. Several hundred graft clones that had expanded were reportedly the source of alpha-beta T cells about two months after transplant. High day-60 TCRbeta diversity in some patients came from surviving recipient T cells and thymic progenitors.

The authors prepared the TCRbeta library with unique molecular identifiers. TCRdb called the PCR reads again in MiXCR, with one record for every CDR3 protein. Here the sample spans 700,000 to 950,000 distinct CDR3 sequences, under 20% being singletons. Material: PBMCs, mostly from graft donor cells, obtained 360 days after TCRalphabeta/CD19-depleted stem cell transplant. This chain links TRBV3-1 with TRBJ2-7, with 10 bases fitting TRBD1. This receptor was identified in a male patient under 18 who had a stem cell transplant for acute lymphoblastic leukemia, so the T cells may come from the graft donor. CDR3 residues: CASSRRDRGYEQYF. In DNA, the CDR3 is TGTGCCAGCAGCCGCCGGGACAGGGGCTACGAGCAGTACTTC.